The following is a TCR beta chain sequence with its context. Germline lookup yields CDR1 SGDLS and CDR2 YYNGEE. Trimming at V came to 0 bases and at J to 1 base, leaving 6 bases not matched to a gene. This CDR3 is built from 17 residues. This entry is derived from a study of blood T cell repertoires in COVID-19. The overall study: Sources were T cells, B-cell-depleted T cells, or PBMCs; the material itself was cDNA or gDNA.

Per the study methods: For nucleated cells, counts were estimated from reference gene primer amplification. The protocol was immunoSEQ multiplex PCR, while the TCRdb copy is restricted to in-frame clones and leaves out a portion. V, J and clone size derive from that table, while D and trimming were established from the DNA sequence. The sample carries hundreds of thousands of clones, about 80% recorded once. The chain is built from TRBV9 and TRBJ2-1, with TRBD2 matching 8 bases. The clonotype comes from a human donor in a cohort sampled during active COVID-19. The sequenced material came from peripheral blood. This CDR3 is CASSVDSASGSYNEQFF. The CDR3 DNA sequence: TGTGCCAGCAGCGTAGATTCGGCTAGCGGGTCCTACAATGAGCAGTTCTTC.